These 21 T cell receptor beta chains came from one sample sequenced in a study of response to subunit inactivated influenza vaccine. Using its own MiXCR run on the RT-PCR reads, TCRdb lists one record per CDR3 protein. The sample holds approximately 490,000 distinct CDR3 sequences, approximately 6.9% seen once. The specimen comprised PBMCs from blood, sampled 23 months after vaccination. These receptor sequences come from a man between 45 and 75 years old who received an inactivated influenza vaccine.

A few counts support this clonotype. The chain uses TRBV12-3 or TRBV12-4 and TRBJ2-2; D unclear. Trimming cost V 3 bases and J 3 bases, with 8 bases left between them. The CDR3 is 14 residues long. Here the CDR3 reads CASSLRTYTGELFF. As DNA, the CDR3 is TGTGCCAGCAGTTTGCGAACTTACACCGGGGAGCTGTTTTTT.

The chain combines TRBV5-1 with TRBJ1-1; possible D gene TRBD1, 5 bases. Between the trimmed V and J ends, which lost 4 bases and 2 bases, there was a span of 18 bases. This CDR3 comprises 16 residues. Looked up from germline, CDR1 is SGHRS and CDR2 is YFSETQ. The CDR3 reads CASSPLPAGLNTEAFF. Written as DNA, the CDR3 is TGCGCCAGCAGCCCCCTGCCGGCAGGGCTCAACACTGAAGCTTTCTTT. Together with reference TRBV5-1 and TRBJ1-1, the CDR3 gives the full variable domain: KAGVTQTPRYLIKTRGQQVTLSCSPISGHRSVSWYQQTPGQGLQFLFEYFSETQRNKGNFPGRFSGRQFSNSRSEMNVSTLELGDSALYLCASSPLPAGLNTEAFFGQGTRLTVV.

The chain combines TRBV5-1 with TRBJ2-7, with TRBD1 as a possible D gene (6 bases). With 2 bases removed from V and 7 bases from J, the gap between germline ends came to 13 bases. The CDR3 runs to 13 residues. Germline CDR1 and CDR2: SGHRS and YFSETQ. CDR3 in amino acids: CASSFLGAREQYF. The DNA for the CDR3 is TGCGCCAGCAGCTTCTTGGGGGCGCGGGAGCAGTACTTC.

This clonotype was observed a handful of times. CDR3 DNA: TGTGCCATCAGTGATCCCCGGACAGGGCATTACGAGCAGTACTTC. Translated, it gives CAISDPRTGHYEQYF. The chain uses TRBV10-3 and TRBJ2-7, with TRBD1 matching 8 bases. Per germline, CDR1 ENHRY and CDR2 SYGVKD. The CDR3 is 15 residues long. The J segment lost 4 bases and the V segment lost 3 bases, leaving 8 bases of the junction unmatched.

This clonotype showed up just a few times. The chain joins TRBV4-2 to TRBJ1-5; 7 bases are a match to TRBD1. V lost 0 bases to trimming and J lost 6 bases; unmatched junction nucleotides: 8. Per the germline V gene, CDR1 is LGHNA and CDR2 is YNFKEQ. The CDR3 runs to 16 residues. CDR3 sequence reads: CASSQDRGGAGQPQHF. CDR3 in DNA: TGTGCCAGCAGCCAAGATAGAGGGGGCGCGGGTCAGCCCCAGCATTTT.

This clonotype was counted only a few times. The genes are TRBV20-1 and TRBJ2-1, with 7 bases matching TRBD2. The CDR3 contains 15 residues. Germline lookup yields CDR1 DFQATT and CDR2 SNEGSKA (reference sequence). V lost 3 bases and J lost 2; bases outside the gene matches: 7. The DNA for the CDR3 is TGCAGTGCTAGGGGCCTAGCGGTCGCCTACAATGAGCAGTTCTTC. This sequence encodes CSARGLAVAYNEQFF.

In its sample, this clonotype was seen a few times. The chain recombines TRBV5-1 with TRBJ2-2; 9 nucleotides agree with TRBD1. The CDR3 contains 15 residues. V was pared by 3 bases and J by 7 bases, with 7 bases of the junction left unmatched. CDR1 and CDR2 from the germline V gene are SGHRS and YFSETQ. Here the CDR3 DNA reads TGCGCCAGCAGCTCCTTACAGGGGGCCGTCGGGGAGCTGTTTTTT. Its protein product is CASSSLQGAVGELFF.

This clonotype turned up a few times. The V and J genes are TRBV18 and TRBJ2-7, with D possibly matching TRBD1 (5 bases). This CDR3 contains 13 residues. CDR1 is KGHSH and CDR2 is LQKENI in the germline V gene. Trimming stripped 6 bases from V and 5 bases from J, with 14 bases between. The CDR3 DNA sequence: TGTGCCAGCTCCCCGTCTAAGGGGCACGAGCAGTACTTC. Protein product: CASSPSKGHEQYF.

This clonotype was seen only a few times. The chain carries TRBV11-2 and TRBJ2-7; the D gene is possibly TRBD2 (9 bases). Per the germline V gene, CDR1 is SGHAT and CDR2 is FQNNGV. The CDR3 runs to 19 residues. The V gene lost 6 bases and the J gene lost 4 bases, with 31 bases spanning the gap. The CDR3 spells CASSGTGGVLTSGKYEQYF. The CDR3 DNA sequence: TGTGCCAGCAGTGGTACAGGGGGTGTCCTGACTAGCGGAAAGTACGAGCAGTACTTC.

This clonotype was counted between two and nine times. J is TRBJ2-7 and V is TRBV20-1; D may be TRBD1 (6 bases). Per the germline V gene, CDR1 is DFQATT and CDR2 is SNEGSKA (reference sequence). The CDR3 is 14 residues long. V shed 3 bases and J shed 2 bases, with 14 bases lying between them. CDR3 residues: CSARGQPGTYEQYF. In DNA, the CDR3 is TGCAGTGCTAGGGGACAACCGGGGACCTACGAGCAGTACTTC.

The V and J genes are TRBV4-2 and TRBJ1-3; 11 bases are a match to TRBD1. Germline lookup yields CDR1 LGHNA and CDR2 YNFKEQ. The J segment lost 1 base and the V segment lost 3 bases, leaving 2 bases of the junction unmatched. The CDR3 has 16 amino acids. For the CDR3, the DNA is TGTGCCAGCAGCCAGGACAGGGGGCCTTCTGGAAACACCATATATTTT. It translates to CASSQDRGPSGNTIYF.

The chain carries TRBV5-5 and TRBJ2-7; perhaps TRBD1 as D (6 bases). The germline V gene has CDR1 SGHKS and CDR2 YYEKEE (reference sequence). The CDR3 has 14 amino acids. The ends were cut back, 1 base at V and 5 bases at J, with 13 bases in the middle. In DNA, the CDR3 is TGTGCCAGCAGCTTGTCGTGGGGGACAAACGAGCAGTACTTC. This codes for CASSLSWGTNEQYF.

The chain is built from TRBV20-1 and TRBJ1-2, with 7 nucleotides matching TRBD1. The germline CDR1 and CDR2 sequences are DFQATT and SNEGSKA (reference sequence). There are 12 residues in the CDR3. Losses at the gene ends were 1 base for V and 4 bases for J; bases not matched to a gene: 0. CDR3 sequence: CSARGQGYGYTF. The DNA for the CDR3 is TGCAGTGCTAGAGGACAGGGCTATGGCTACACCTTC.

The rearrangement links TRBV5-1 to TRBJ2-7; D is unresolved. V lost 0 bases, J lost 6 bases, and 7 bases lay in between. The germline CDR1 and CDR2 sequences are SGHRS and YFSETQ. The CDR3 has 12 amino acids. CDR3 residues: CASSLDSSEQYF. The DNA of the CDR3 is TGCGCCAGCAGCTTGGACAGCTCCGAGCAGTACTTC.

In this sample, this clonotype turned up many times. J is TRBJ2-1 and V is TRBV28; a possible D gene is TRBD2 (5 bases). This CDR3 has 14 residues. V was cut by 2 bases and J by 8 bases, with 13 bases left in between. The germline gives CDR1 MDHEN, CDR2 SYDVKM. Here the CDR3 reads CASSLRYTRDEQFF. DNA for the CDR3: TGTGCCAGCAGTTTAAGGTACACGAGGGATGAGCAGTTCTTC.

There are many counts of this clonotype. V and J are TRBV20-1 and TRBJ2-2, with D perhaps TRBD1 (5 bases). V dropped 1 base and J dropped 5 bases, with 11 bases sitting between them. The CDR3 is made up of 14 amino acids. Germline lookup yields CDR1 DFQATT and CDR2 SNEGSKA (reference sequence). CDR3 region: CSARGQGATGELFF. The CDR3 bases are TGCAGTGCTAGAGGCCAGGGTGCAACCGGGGAGCTGTTTTTT.

This clonotype was counted many times. In nucleotides, the CDR3 is TGCAGTGCGGTCCGGGACACCAATCAGCCCCAGCATTTT. Translated: CSAVRDTNQPQHF. The V gene is TRBV20-1, the J gene TRBJ1-5; TRBD1 is a possible D gene (6 bases). The length of the CDR3 is 13 residues. With 6 bases removed from V and 3 bases from J, the gap between germline ends came to 12 bases. The germline V gene has CDR1 DFQATT and CDR2 SNEGSKA (reference sequence).

The chain uses TRBV4-1 and TRBJ2-2; 8 nucleotides match TRBD1. Germline V CDR1 and CDR2: MGHRA, YSYEKL. Losses at the gene ends were 3 bases for V and 2 bases for J; bases not matched to a gene: 5. This CDR3 is built from 16 residues. CDR3 nucleotides: TGCGCCAGCAGCCAGAGGGACAGGATCAACACCGGGGAGCTGTTTTTT. It codes for CASSQRDRINTGELFF.

The CDR3 sequence: CSVAGLANTEAFF. The CDR3 DNA sequence: TGCAGCGTTGCGGGCCTTGCGAACACTGAAGCTTTCTTT. The chain employs TRBV29-1 and TRBJ1-1, with no clear D. The V end was cut by 4 bases, the J end by 1 base, with 10 bases between. Germline values: CDR1 SQVTM, CDR2 ANQGSEA. The CDR3 has 13 residues.

This clonotype was observed at least ten times. V is TRBV6-5 and J is TRBJ2-1; 8 nucleotides align to TRBD2. The V and J ends lost 1 base and 2 bases, in that order; junction bases with no gene match: 7. CDR3 length equals 17 residues. Germline V gene sequence: CDR1 MNHEY, CDR2 SVGAGI. The CDR3 DNA reads TGTGCCAGCAGTTACTTTTCGACTAGCGTCACCTACAATGAGCAGTTCTTC. Protein product: CASSYFSTSVTYNEQFF.

This sequence joins TRBV5-4 and TRBJ1-1; D gene uncertain. The CDR3 runs to 14 residues. Germline V gene data show CDR1 as SGHNT and CDR2 as YYREEE (reference sequence). V lost 1 base to trimming and J lost 1 base, with 8 bases between them. CDR3 nucleotide sequence: TGTGCCAGCAGCTTGTCGGCATCGAACACTGAAGCTTTCTTT. This encodes CASSLSASNTEAFF.